One sample yielded the 20 T cell receptor beta chains listed below, sequenced in a study of graft-versus-host responses after intestinal transplantation. The protocol was immunoSEQ multiplex PCR, while the TCRdb copy is restricted to in-frame clones and leaves out a portion. Among 50,000 or so clones listed, around nine tenths were seen once. Source: PBMCs, taken around 120 days after intestinal transplantation. The receptors were sampled from a human patient who received an intestinal transplant, so some T cells may come from the graft donor.

The V and J genes are TRBV9 and TRBJ2-3, with no clear D. The germline gives CDR1 SGDLS, CDR2 YYNGEE. The CDR3 has 14 residues. The ends were cut back, 3 bases at V and 10 bases at J, with 18 bases in the middle. CDR3 region: CASSAIFGVGAQYF. In nucleotides, the CDR3 is TGTGCCAGCAGCGCCATATTTGGGGTTGGGGCGCAGTATTTT.

The rearrangement joins TRBV18 to TRBJ1-5, with 9 bases identical to TRBD1. Germline CDR1 reads KGHSH; CDR2 reads LQKENI. This CDR3 contains 15 residues. With 5 bases clipped from V and 7 bases from J, the junction kept 9 bases outside the gene matches. In DNA form, the CDR3 reads TGTGCCAGCTCATCGGACAGGGGCCCTAACCAGCCCCAGCATTTT. As protein: CASSSDRGPNQPQHF.

The V call is TRBV29-1, the J call TRBJ1-1; D is undetermined. Germline V CDR1 and CDR2: SQVTM, ANQGSEA. V was trimmed by 8 bases and J by 2 bases, leaving 12 bases between them. CDR3 length equals 12 residues. For the CDR3, the DNA is TGCAGCCCCCAAGGACCAAACACTGAAGCTTTCTTT. Its protein product is CSPQGPNTEAFF.

This clone was seen only once. This chain connects TRBV6-5 to TRBJ2-7; maybe TRBD1 (6 bases). Germline values: CDR1 MNHEY, CDR2 SVGAGI. The CDR3 sequence is 15 residues long. V was pared by 5 bases and J by 5 bases, with 19 bases between. The CDR3 DNA reads TGTGCCAGCAGTAGACCCGGGACAAGGTATGACGAGCAGTACTTC. It encodes CASSRPGTRYDEQYF.

This chain joins TRBV5-4 and TRBJ1-2; D gene uncertain. The CDR3 is 13 residues long. Germline CDR1 SGHNT, CDR2 YYREEE (reference sequence). V was shortened by 2 bases and J by 8 bases, with 13 bases between the two germline ends. The CDR3 is CASSLRAGEGYTF. CDR3 nucleotide sequence: TGTGCCAGCAGCTTAAGGGCCGGGGAGGGCTACACCTTC.

CDR3: CASSSGTLGELFF. In DNA form, the CDR3 reads TGTGCCAGCAGCTCTGGGACTCTCGGGGAGCTGTTTTTT. This sequence joins TRBV7-3 and TRBJ2-2, with D possibly matching TRBD2 (6 bases). This CDR3 is 13 amino acids long. Trimming shortened V by 4 bases and J by 7 bases, and 10 bases separated the two germline ends. Germline-derived CDR1 and CDR2 are SGHTA and FQGTGA. Using reference TRBV7-3 and TRBJ2-2 for the parts outside the CDR3, the full variable domain is GAGVSQTPSNKVTEKGKYVELRCDPISGHTALYWYRQSLGQGPEFLIYFQGTGAADDSGLPNDRFFAVRPEGSVSTLKIQRTERGDSAVYLCASSSGTLGELFFGEGSRLTVL.

The chain employs TRBV29-1 and TRBJ1-6; D call uncertain. Germline CDR1 and CDR2: SQVTM and ANQGSEA. With 3 bases removed from V and 5 bases from J, the gap between germline ends came to 11 bases. This CDR3 is 14 amino acids long. As DNA, the CDR3 is TGCAGCGTTGAGGTGGGTGGGGATAATTCACCCCTCCACTTT. Its protein product is CSVEVGGDNSPLHF.

Only one count was recorded for this clone. The chain carries TRBV5-6 and TRBJ2-5, with D unclear. TRBJ2-7 explains the end of the DNA better; the J call may be wrong. Germline values: CDR1 SGHDT, CDR2 YYEEEE. The CDR3 totals 13 residues. The CDR3 is CASSLGGDYEQYF. In DNA, the CDR3 is TGTGCCAGCAGCTTGGGTGGGGACTACGAGCAGTACTTC.

The rearrangement joins TRBV7-9 to TRBJ2-5, with D unresolved. CDR1 SEHNR and CDR2 FQNEAQ come from the germline V gene (reference sequence). This CDR3 is built from 19 residues. The V end lost 5 bases, the J end lost 3 bases, and 28 bases lay between the germline ends. CDR3 nucleotide sequence: TGTGCCAGCAGCCCCCGACTGGTTACCAAACACATAGAGAAAGAGACCCAGTACTTC. This gives the protein CASSPRLVTKHIEKETQYF.

The rearrangement joins TRBV7-6 to TRBJ2-7; either TRBD1 or TRBD2 may supply D (5 bases each). CDR3 length: 15 residues. Germline V CDR1 and CDR2: SGHVS, FNYEAQ. The V gene lost 4 bases and the J gene lost 2 bases, with 15 bases spanning the gap. This CDR3 is CASSSTRDGAYEQYF. The CDR3 DNA follows: TGTGCCAGCAGCTCTACTCGGGACGGTGCCTACGAGCAGTACTTC.

The chain joins TRBV19 to TRBJ2-1; 7 bases agree with TRBD1. The trim removed 2 bases at V and 2 bases at J, leaving 6 bases unmatched. In germline, CDR1 is LNHDA, CDR2 SQIVND (reference sequence). The CDR3 length is 16 residues. DNA for the CDR3: TGTGCCAGTAGTATATTCCGGACAGGCGCCTACAATGAGCAGTTCTTC. Amino acid sequence: CASSIFRTGAYNEQFF.

This chain links TRBV5-1 with TRBJ2-1; 14 nucleotides agree with TRBD2. Germline loops: CDR1 SGHRS, CDR2 YFSETQ. V lost 1 base, J lost 3 bases, and 6 bases stayed unmatched. The CDR3 length is 18 residues. In DNA, the CDR3 is TGCGCCAGCAGCTTGTGGGGACTAGCGGGGGACTTCTACAATGAGCAGTTCTTC. Its protein product is CASSLWGLAGDFYNEQFF.

V is TRBV10-3 and J is TRBJ2-3; the D is unclear. The V gene lost 2 bases and the J gene lost 1 base, with 10 bases spanning the gap. The CDR3 contains 15 residues. Germline loops: CDR1 ENHRY, CDR2 SYGVKD. Here the CDR3 reads CAISEVAGGTDTQYF. Here the CDR3 DNA reads TGTGCCATCAGTGAGGTGGCAGGCGGCACAGATACGCAGTATTTT.

This chain connects TRBV21-1 to TRBJ1-3. TRBV21-1 is a recognized pseudogene. The CDR3 extends over 17 amino acids. CDR3 DNA: TGTGCCAGCACCGTGAGGGCGGGACTGGACTCTGGAAACACCATATATTTT. It yields the protein CASTVRAGLDSGNTIYF.

The rearrangement uses TRBV6-6 and TRBJ1-2; D remains ambiguous. V dropped 6 bases and J dropped 5 bases, with 10 bases sitting between them. This CDR3 contains 12 residues. Germline V gene sequence: CDR1 MNHNY, CDR2 SVGAGI (reference sequence). CDR3 amino acids: CASSRVLYGYTF. The CDR3 nucleotides read TGTGCCAGCAGCCGAGTCCTTTATGGCTACACCTTC.

V usage is TRBV4-1 and J usage is TRBJ1-4, with a possible D match to TRBD1 (6 bases). Germline CDR1 reads MGHRA; CDR2 reads YSYEKL. The CDR3 totals 15 residues. V was trimmed by 0 bases and J by 5 bases, leaving 10 bases between them. The CDR3 DNA reads TGCGCCAGCAGCCAAGATATAGGGGGGAATGAAAAACTGTTTTTT. Its protein is CASSQDIGGNEKLFF.

This chain uses TRBV28 with TRBJ1-4; TRBD1 matches at 9 bases. CDR3 size: 15 residues. The V segment lost 5 bases and the J segment 5 bases; nucleotides outside the gene matches: 6. Germline V gene data show CDR1 as MDHEN and CDR2 as SYDVKM. The CDR3 nucleotides read TGTGCCAGCAGTACCGGGGGACAGGGCAATGAAAAACTGTTTTTT. It encodes CASSTGGQGNEKLFF. Complete variable domain (other parts from reference TRBV28 and TRBJ1-4): DVKVTQSSRYLVKRTGEKVFLECVQDMDHENMFWYRQDPGLGLRLIYFSYDVKMKEKGDIPEGYSVSREKKERFSLILESASTNQTSMYLCASSTGGQGNEKLFFGSGTQLSVL.

V gene TRBV4-2 combines with J gene TRBJ1-1; D not certain. Germline values: CDR1 LGHNA, CDR2 YNFKEQ. The V end lost 1 base, the J end lost 1 base, and 4 bases lay between the germline ends. This CDR3 is built from 13 residues. In DNA, the CDR3 is TGTGCCAGCAGCCAAGTTCCGAACACTGAAGCTTTCTTT. Translated: CASSQVPNTEAFF.

The chain links TRBV5-4 to TRBJ2-3; TRBD2 matches at 10 bases. The length of the CDR3 is 16 residues. With 4 bases clipped from V and 1 base from J, the junction kept 6 bases outside the gene matches. CDR1 is SGHNT and CDR2 is YYREEE in the germline V gene (reference sequence). The CDR3 nucleotides are TGTGCCAGCAGCCCACGGACTAGCGGCGGCACAGATACGCAGTATTTT. Translating gives CASSPRTSGGTDTQYF. The full variable domain, completed using reference TRBV5-4 and TRBJ2-3, is ETGVTQSPTHLIKTRGQQVTLRCSSQSGHNTVSWYQQALGQGPQFIFQYYREEENGRGNFPPRFSGLQFPNYSSELNVNALELDDSALYLCASSPRTSGGTDTQYFGPGTRLTVL.

The chain recombines TRBV4-2 with TRBJ1-5; D is unresolved. V lost 6 bases, J lost 4 bases, and 22 bases lay in between. The CDR3 covers 17 residues. From germline, CDR1 is LGHNA and CDR2 YNFKEQ. CDR3 amino acids: CASSSGYSRLENQPQHF. CDR3 bases: TGTGCCAGCAGTTCCGGCTACAGCAGGCTGGAGAATCAGCCCCAGCATTTT.